This T cell receptor (beta chain) was sequenced for a study of blood T cell repertoires in COVID-19. Study-level information: Italy, Spain and the United States were the sources of the convalescent and acute COVID-19 samples.

Germline CDR1 is ENHRY and CDR2 is SYGVKD. The CDR3 runs 15 residues. The junction had 12 bases not matched to a gene; V was cut back by 6 bases and J by 10 bases. Sequencing used immunoSEQ multiplex PCR; TCRdb keeps in-frame clones, though not all of them. In the table there are about 310,000 clones, roughly 89% of which are singletons. What the recovered Cohort 3 donors had was two negative PCRs, clearance, or symptom resolution. Material: PBMCs or T cells enriched from blood (not recorded which). The TCR was taken from a woman in her late teens or twenties who had recovered from COVID-19. The chain joins TRBV10-3 to TRBJ2-1, with 10 bases fitting TRBD1. In DNA, the CDR3 is TGTGCCATCAGACAGAGCGGGACAGGGGCGTGGGAGCAGTTCTTC. Amino acid sequence: CAIRQSGTGAWEQFF.